This T cell receptor beta chain was captured by sequencing in a study of blood T cell repertoires in COVID-19. V was shortened by 2 bases and J by 6 bases, with 4 bases between the two germline ends. Germline lookup yields CDR1 MDHEN and CDR2 SYDVKM. This CDR3 spans 11 amino acids. Sequenced by immunoSEQ multiplex PCR; TCRdb stores in-frame clones only, minus some. The table shows about 200,000 clones, with approximately 78% occurring only once. Sequencing was carried out using peripheral blood. The origin of this receptor is a woman older than 75 with COVID-19, enrolled during active disease. V and J are TRBV28 and TRBJ1-1; no clear D. CDR3 sequence reads: CASSLRAEAFF. The CDR3 DNA sequence: TGTGCCAGCAGTTTACGAGCTGAAGCTTTCTTT.